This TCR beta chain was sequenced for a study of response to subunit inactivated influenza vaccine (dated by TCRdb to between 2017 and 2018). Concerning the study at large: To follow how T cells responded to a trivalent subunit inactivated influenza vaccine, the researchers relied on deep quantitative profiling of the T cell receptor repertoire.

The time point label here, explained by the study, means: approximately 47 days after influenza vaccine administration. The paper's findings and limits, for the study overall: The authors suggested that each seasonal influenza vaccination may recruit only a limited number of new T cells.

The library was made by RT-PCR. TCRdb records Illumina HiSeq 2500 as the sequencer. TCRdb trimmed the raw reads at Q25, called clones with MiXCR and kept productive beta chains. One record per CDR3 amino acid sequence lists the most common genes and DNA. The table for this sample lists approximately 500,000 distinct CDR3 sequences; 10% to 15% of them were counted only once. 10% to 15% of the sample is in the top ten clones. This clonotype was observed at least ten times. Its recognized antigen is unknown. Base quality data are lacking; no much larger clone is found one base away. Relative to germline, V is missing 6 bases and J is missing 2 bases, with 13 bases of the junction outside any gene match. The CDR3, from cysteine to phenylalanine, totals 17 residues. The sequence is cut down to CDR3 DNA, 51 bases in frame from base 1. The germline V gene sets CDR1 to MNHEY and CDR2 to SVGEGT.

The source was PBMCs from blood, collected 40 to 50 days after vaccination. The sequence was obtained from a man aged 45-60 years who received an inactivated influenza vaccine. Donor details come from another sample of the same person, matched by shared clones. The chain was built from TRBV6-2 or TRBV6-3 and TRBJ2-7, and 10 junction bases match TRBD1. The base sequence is TGTGCCAGCAGCTACAGACGGGACAGGGGATCAACCTACGAGCAGTACTTC. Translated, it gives CASSYRRDRGSTYEQYF.